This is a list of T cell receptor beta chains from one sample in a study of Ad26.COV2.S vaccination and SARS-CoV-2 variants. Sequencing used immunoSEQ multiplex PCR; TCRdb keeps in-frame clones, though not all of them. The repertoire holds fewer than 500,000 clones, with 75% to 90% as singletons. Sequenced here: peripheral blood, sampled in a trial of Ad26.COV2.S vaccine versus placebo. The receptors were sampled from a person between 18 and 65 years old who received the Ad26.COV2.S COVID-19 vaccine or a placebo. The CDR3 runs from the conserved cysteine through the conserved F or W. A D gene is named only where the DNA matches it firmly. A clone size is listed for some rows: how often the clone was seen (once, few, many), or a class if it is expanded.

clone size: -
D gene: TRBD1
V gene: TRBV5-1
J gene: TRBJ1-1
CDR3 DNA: TGCGCCAGCAGCCAAATCACAGGGGCGGATGAAGCTTTCTTT
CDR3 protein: CASSQITGADEAFF

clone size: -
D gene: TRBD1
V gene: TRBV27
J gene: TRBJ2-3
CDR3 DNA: TGTGCCAGTTCCCACAGGGGGCGCGGAGATACGCAGTATTTT
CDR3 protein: CASSHRGRGDTQYF

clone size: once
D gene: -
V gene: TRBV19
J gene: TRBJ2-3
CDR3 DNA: TGTGCCAGTAGTATTAGGGCCCCGGATACGCAGTATTTT
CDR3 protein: CASSIRAPDTQYF

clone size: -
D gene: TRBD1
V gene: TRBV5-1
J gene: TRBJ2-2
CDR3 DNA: TGCGCCAGCAGCTTGCGACAGGGGGGCACCGGGGAGCTGTTTTTT
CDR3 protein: CASSLRQGGTGELFF

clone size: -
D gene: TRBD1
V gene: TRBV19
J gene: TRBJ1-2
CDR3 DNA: TGTGCCAGTAGAAAGACAGGGAATCACTATGGCTACACCTTC
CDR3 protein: CASRKTGNHYGYTF

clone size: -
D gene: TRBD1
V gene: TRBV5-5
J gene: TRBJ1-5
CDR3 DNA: TGTGCCAGCAGGCGGGACAGCAACAATCAGCCCCAGCATTTT
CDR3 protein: CASRRDSNNQPQHF

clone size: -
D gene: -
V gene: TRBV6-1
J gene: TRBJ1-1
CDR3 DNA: TGTGCCAGCAGTGACAGGGAGAACACTGAAGCTTTCTTT
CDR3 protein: CASSDRENTEAFF

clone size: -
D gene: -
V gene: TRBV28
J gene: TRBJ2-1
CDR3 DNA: TGTGCCAGCAGTTCCGCGGGCCCCTACAATGAGCAGTTCTTC
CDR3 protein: CASSSAGPYNEQFF

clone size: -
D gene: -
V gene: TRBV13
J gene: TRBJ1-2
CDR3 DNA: TGTGCCAGCAGCGAGGGGTTTCGGTATGGCTACACCTTC
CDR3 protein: CASSEGFRYGYTF

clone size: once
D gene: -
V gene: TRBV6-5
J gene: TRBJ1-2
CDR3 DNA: TGTGCCAGCGCCCCTACCGGAGAATACCAATATGGCTACACCTTC
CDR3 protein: CASAPTGEYQYGYTF

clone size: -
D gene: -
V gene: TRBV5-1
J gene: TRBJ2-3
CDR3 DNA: TGCGCCAGCAGCTTGTCTGGTGGGATAGGAGATACGCAGTATTTT
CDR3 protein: CASSLSGGIGDTQYF

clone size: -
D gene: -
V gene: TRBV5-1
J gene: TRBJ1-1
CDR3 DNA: TGCGCCAGCAAGCTTGGTACAGCGAACACTGAAGCTTTCTTT
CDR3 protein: CASKLGTANTEAFF

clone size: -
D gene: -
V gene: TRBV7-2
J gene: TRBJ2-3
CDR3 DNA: TGTGCCAGCAGTCCCAGCCCGTCGGACACGCAGTATTTT
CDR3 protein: CASSPSPSDTQYF

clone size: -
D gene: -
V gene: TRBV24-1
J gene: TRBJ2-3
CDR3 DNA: TGTGCCACCAGTGATTTTATGGATACGCAGTATTTT
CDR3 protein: CATSDFMDTQYF

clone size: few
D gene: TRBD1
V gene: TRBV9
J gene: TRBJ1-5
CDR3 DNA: TGTGCCAGCGGACAGGGTCATCAGCCCCAGCATTTT
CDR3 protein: CASGQGHQPQHF

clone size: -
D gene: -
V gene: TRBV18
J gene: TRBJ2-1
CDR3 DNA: TGTGCCAGCTCACCTAATCAGGGTATAGGTCACAATGAGCAGTTCTTC
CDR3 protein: CASSPNQGIGHNEQFF

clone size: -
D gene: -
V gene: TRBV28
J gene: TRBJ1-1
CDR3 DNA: TGTGCCAGCAGTTTGGGAAGGGCGGGGGGTAGCACTGAAGCTTTCTTT
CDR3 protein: CASSLGRAGGSTEAFF

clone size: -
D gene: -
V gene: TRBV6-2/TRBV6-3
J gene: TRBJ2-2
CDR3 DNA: TGTGCCAGCAGTTACGCCGGGGAGCTGTTTTTT
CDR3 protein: CASSYAGELFF

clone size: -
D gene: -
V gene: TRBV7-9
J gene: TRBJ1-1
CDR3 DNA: TGTGCCAGCAGCTTCGGGGGACGGGAAGCTTTCTTT
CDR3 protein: CASSFGGREAFF

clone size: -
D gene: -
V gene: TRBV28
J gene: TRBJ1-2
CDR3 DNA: TGTGCCAGCAGTTTCCCTCTGAGGGGGGGGAATGGCTACACCTTC
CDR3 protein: CASSFPLRGGNGYTF

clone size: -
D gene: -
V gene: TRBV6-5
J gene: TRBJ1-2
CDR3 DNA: TGTGCCAGCAGTTACACCGGACTCTCTAACTATGGCTACACCTTC
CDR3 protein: CASSYTGLSNYGYTF

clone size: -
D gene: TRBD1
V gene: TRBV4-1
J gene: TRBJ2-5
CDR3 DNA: TGCGCCAGCAGCCCTCGGGACAGACAAGAGACCCAGTACTTC
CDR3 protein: CASSPRDRQETQYF

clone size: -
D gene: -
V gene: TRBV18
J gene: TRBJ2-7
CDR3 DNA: TGTGCCAGCTCACCTCGATACGAGCAGTACTTC
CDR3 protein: CASSPRYEQYF

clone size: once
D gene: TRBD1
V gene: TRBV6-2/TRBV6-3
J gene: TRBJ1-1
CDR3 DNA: TGTGCCAGCAGTATGACAGGGCTCGGGAACACTGAAGCTTTCTTT
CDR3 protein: CASSMTGLGNTEAFF

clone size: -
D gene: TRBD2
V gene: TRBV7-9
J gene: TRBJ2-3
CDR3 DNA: TGTGCCATACACATAGCGGGCAGCACAGATACGCAGTATTTT
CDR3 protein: CAIHIAGSTDTQYF

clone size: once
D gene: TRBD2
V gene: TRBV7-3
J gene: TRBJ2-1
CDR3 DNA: TGTGCCAGCAGCCCATACGGGGGAGGGCCAAACGAGCAGTTCTTC
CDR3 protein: CASSPYGGGPNEQFF

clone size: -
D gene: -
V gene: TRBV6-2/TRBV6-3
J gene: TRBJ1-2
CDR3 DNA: TGTGCCAGCAGCCTCCCGGGGGAGCGGCAGGGGTATGGCTACACCTTC
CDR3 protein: CASSLPGERQGYGYTF

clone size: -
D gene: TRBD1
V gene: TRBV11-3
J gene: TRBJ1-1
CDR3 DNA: TGTGCCAGCAGCTTAGACGGCGGGGGATCACAGGGGAGGAGGGCTGAAGCTTTCTTT
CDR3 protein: CASSLDGGGSQGRRAEAFF

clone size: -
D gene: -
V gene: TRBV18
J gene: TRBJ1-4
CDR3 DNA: TGTGCCAGCTCACCACAGGGGGCAACTAATGAAAAACTGTTTTTT
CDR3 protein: CASSPQGATNEKLFF

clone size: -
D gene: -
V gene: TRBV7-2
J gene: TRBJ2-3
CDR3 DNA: TGTGCCAGCAGCCGGAGGAAGTACACAGATACGCAGTATTTT
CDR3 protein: CASSRRKYTDTQYF

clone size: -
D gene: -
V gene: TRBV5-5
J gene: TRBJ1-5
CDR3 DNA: TGTGCCAGCAGCTCACAACCCGAGGGTTTGGGCAATCAGCCCCAGCATTTT
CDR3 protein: CASSSQPEGLGNQPQHF

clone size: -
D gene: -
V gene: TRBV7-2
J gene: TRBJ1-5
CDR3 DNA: TGTGCCAGCAGCTTAGTAGGACAGCCCCATCAGCCCCAGCATTTT
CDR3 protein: CASSLVGQPHQPQHF

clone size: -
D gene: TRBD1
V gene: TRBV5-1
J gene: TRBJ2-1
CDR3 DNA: TGCGCCAGCAGCCGGGACAGCTACAATGAGCAGTTCTTC
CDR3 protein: CASSRDSYNEQFF